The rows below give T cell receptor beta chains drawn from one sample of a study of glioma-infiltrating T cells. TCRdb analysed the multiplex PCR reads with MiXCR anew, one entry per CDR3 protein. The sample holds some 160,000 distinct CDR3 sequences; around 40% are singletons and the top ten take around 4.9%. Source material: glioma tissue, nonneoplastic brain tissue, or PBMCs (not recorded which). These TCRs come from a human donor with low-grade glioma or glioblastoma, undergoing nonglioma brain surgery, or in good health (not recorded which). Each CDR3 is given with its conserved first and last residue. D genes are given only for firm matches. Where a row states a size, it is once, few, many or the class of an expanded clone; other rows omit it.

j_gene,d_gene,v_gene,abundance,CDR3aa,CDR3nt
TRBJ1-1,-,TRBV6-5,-,CASRQYRGGFRTEAFF,TGTGCCAGCAGGCAATATCGCGGGGGATTCCGTACTGAAGCTTTCTTT
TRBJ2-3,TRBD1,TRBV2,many,CASSAGGSTDTQYF,TGTGCCAGCAGCGCAGGGGGAAGCACAGATACGCAGTATTTT
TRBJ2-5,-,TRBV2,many,CASSERVSLVVQTQYF,TGTGCCAGCAGTGAACGTGTCAGCCTGGTGGTACAGACCCAGTACTTC
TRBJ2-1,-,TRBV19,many,CATQGPYNEQFF,TGTGCCACTCAGGGGCCATACAATGAGCAGTTCTTC
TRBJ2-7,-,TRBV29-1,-,CSVQKTGAPYEQYF,TGCAGCGTTCAAAAGACAGGCGCACCCTACGAGCAGTACTTC
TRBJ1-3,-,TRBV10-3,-,CAISDTFSGNTKYF,TGTGCCATCAGTGACACTTTCTCTGGAAACACCAAATATTTT
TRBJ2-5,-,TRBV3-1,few,CASSQGPRETQYF,TGTGCCAGCAGCCAAGGTCCGAGGGAGACCCAGTACTTC
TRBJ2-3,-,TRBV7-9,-,CASSLYGDMDTQYF,TGTGCCAGCAGCTTATACGGGGATATGGATACGCAGTATTTT
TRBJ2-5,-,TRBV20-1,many,CSAGGSGYQETQYF,TGCAGTGCTGGGGGATCCGGATACCAAGAGACCCAGTACTTC
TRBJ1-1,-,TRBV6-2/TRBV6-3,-,CASSPPNRAGTGAFF,TGTGCCAGCTCACCACCGAACAGGGCGGGCACTGGAGCTTTCTTT
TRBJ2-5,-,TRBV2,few,CASNLGAQYF,TGTGCCAGCAACCTTGGGGCCCAGTACTTC
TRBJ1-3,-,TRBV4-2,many,CASSQEDISGNTIYF,TGTGCCAGCAGCCAAGAGGACATCTCTGGAAACACCATATATTTT
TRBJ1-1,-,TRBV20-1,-,CSARDSGARCTFSEAFF,TGCAGTGCTAGAGATTCGGGGGCTCGGTGTACCTTCTCTGAAGCTTTCTTT
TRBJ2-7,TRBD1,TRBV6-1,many,CASRQYGQGTKSYEQYF,TGTGCCAGCAGGCAGTACGGACAGGGGACAAAGTCCTACGAGCAGTACTTC
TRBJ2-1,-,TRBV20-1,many,CSASETRSLLNEQFF,TGCAGTGCTAGCGAGACTAGATCTCTTTTGAATGAGCAGTTCTTC
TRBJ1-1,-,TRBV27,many,CASSLRTDPNTEAFF,TGTGCCAGCAGTTTAAGGACAGATCCGAACACTGAAGCTTTCTTT
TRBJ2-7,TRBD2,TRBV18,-,CASSHVAGGPYEQYF,TGTGCCAGCTCACATGTAGCGGGAGGGCCCTACGAGCAGTACTTC